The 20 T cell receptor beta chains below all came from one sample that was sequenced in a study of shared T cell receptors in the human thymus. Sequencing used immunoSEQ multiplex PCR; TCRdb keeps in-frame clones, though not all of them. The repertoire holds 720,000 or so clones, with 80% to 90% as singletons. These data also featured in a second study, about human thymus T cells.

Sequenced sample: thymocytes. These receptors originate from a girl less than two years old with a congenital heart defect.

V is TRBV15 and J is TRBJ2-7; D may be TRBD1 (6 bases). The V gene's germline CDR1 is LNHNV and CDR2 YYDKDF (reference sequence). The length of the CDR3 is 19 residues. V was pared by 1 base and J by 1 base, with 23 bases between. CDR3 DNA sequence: TGTGCCACCAGCAGAGTCCCATTCGCGAACAGGGATTTGTCCTACGAGCAGTACTTC. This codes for CATSRVPFANRDLSYEQYF.

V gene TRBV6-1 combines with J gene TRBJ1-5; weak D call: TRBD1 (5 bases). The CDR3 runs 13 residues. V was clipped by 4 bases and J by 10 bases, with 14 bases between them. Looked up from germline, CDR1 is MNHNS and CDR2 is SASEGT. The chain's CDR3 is CASSGREGLPQHF. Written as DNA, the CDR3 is TGTGCCAGCAGTGGCAGGGAAGGTCTCCCCCAGCATTTT.

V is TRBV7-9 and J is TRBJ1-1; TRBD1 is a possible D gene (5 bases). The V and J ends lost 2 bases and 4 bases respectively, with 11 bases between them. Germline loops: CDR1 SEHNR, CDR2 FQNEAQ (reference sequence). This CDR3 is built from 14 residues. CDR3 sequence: CASSLSVRVTEAFF. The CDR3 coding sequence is TGTGCCAGCAGCTTAAGTGTCAGGGTCACTGAAGCTTTCTTT.

CDR3 amino acids: CASSGQGEDEKLFF. The CDR3 DNA sequence: TGTGCCAGCAGTGGACAGGGGGAGGATGAAAAACTGTTTTTT. V and J are TRBV2 and TRBJ1-4; 9 bases map to TRBD1. The CDR3 has 14 residues. Losses at the gene ends were 4 bases for V and 6 bases for J; bases not matched to a gene: 3. Germline CDR1 SNHLY, CDR2 FYNNEI.

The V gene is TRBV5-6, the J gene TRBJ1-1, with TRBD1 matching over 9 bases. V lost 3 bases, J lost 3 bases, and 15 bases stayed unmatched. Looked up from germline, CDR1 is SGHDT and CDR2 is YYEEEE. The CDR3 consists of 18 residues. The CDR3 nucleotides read TGTGCCAGCAGCTGGGGGGACAGGGATAAGACCAAACACACTGAAGCTTTCTTT. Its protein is CASSWGDRDKTKHTEAFF.

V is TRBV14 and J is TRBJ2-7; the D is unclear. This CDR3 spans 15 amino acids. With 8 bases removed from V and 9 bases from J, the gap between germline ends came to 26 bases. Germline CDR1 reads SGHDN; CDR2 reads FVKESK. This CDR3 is CASAPEGSQIVGQYF. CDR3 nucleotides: TGTGCCAGCGCGCCCGAAGGTAGCCAGATCGTGGGGCAGTACTTC.

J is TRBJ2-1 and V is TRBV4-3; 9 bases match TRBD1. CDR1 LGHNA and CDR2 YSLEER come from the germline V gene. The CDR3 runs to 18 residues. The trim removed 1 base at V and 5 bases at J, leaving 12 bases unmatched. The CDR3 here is CASSQGDLTGGQDNEQFF. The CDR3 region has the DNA TGCGCCAGCAGCCAAGGTGATTTAACAGGGGGCCAAGACAATGAGCAGTTCTTC.

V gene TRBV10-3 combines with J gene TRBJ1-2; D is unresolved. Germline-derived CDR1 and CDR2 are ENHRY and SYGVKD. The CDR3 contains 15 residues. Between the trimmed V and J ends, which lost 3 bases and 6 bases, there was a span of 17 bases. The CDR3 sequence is CAISDAGATLNGYTF. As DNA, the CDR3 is TGTGCCATCAGTGATGCGGGAGCTACATTGAATGGCTACACCTTC.

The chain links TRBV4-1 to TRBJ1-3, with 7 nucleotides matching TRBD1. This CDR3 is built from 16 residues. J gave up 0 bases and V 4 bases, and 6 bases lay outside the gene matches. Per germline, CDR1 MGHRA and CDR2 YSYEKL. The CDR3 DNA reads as TGCGCCAGCAGCCCCGGACAGGCCGTCTCTGGAAACACCATATATTTT. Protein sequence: CASSPGQAVSGNTIYF.

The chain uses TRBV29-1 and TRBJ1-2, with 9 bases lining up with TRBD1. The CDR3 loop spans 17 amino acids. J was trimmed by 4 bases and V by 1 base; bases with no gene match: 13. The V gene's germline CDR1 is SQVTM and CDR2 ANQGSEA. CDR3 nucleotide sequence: TGCAGCGTTGAAGTAGGGGAACAGGGGGCGATCCCCTATGGCTACACCTTC. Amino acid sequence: CSVEVGEQGAIPYGYTF. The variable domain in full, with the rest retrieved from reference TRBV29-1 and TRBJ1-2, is SAVISQKPSRDICQRGTSLTIQCQVDSQVTMMFWYRQQPGQSLTLIATANQGSEATYESGFVIDKFPISRPNLTFSTLTVSNMSPEDSSIYLCSVEVGEQGAIPYGYTFGSGTRLTVV.

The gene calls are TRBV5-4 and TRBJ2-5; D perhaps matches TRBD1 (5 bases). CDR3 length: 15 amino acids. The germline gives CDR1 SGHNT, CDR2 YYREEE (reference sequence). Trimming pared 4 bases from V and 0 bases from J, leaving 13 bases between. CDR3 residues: CASSLGVGYQETQYF. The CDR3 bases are TGTGCCAGCAGCCTAGGGGTGGGTTACCAAGAGACCCAGTACTTC.

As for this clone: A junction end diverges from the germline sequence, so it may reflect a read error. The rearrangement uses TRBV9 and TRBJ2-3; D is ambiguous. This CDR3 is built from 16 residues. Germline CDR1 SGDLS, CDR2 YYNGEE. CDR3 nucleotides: TGTGCCAGCAGCGTAGCTGTCCTATCAAACCCCTATTGGGCCAGCTTT. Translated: CASSVAVLSNPYWASF.

In DNA form, the CDR3 reads TGTGCCAGCAGCCGCCGCCGGGACACTGAAGCTTTCTTT. The encoded protein is CASSRRRDTEAFF. The chain combines TRBV11-3 with TRBJ1-1; D remains ambiguous. The CDR3 is 13 amino acids. Germline-derived CDR1 and CDR2 are SGHNT and YENEEA. Between the trimmed V and J ends, which lost 5 bases and 3 bases, there was a span of 10 bases.

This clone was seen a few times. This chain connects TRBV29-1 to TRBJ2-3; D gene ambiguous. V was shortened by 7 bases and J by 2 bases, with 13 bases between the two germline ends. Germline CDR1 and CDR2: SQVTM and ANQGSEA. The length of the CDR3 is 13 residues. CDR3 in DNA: TGCAGCGCACTGGAGTTAGACACAGATACGCAGTATTTT. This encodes CSALELDTDTQYF.

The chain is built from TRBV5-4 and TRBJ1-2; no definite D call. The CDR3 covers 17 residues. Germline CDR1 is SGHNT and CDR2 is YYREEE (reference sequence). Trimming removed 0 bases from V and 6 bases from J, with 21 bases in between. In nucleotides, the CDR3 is TGTGCCAGCAGCTTGGACGCCCCAATGGTCACTGAGGATGGCTACACCTTC. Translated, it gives CASSLDAPMVTEDGYTF.

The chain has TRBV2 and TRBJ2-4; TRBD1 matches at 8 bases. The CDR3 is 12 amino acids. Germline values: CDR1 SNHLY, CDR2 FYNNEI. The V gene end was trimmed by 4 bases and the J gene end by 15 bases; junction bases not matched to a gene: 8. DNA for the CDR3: TGTGCCAGCAGTGTATTTAGGCAGGGGGCGTACTTC. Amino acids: CASSVFRQGAYF.

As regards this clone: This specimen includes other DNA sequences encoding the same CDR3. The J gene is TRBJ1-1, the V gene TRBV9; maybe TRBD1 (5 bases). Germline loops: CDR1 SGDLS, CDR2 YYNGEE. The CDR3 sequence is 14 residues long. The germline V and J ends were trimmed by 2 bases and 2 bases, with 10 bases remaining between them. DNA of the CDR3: TGTGCCAGCAGCGTCGGGGGTCAAAACACTGAAGCTTTCTTT. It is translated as CASSVGGQNTEAFF.

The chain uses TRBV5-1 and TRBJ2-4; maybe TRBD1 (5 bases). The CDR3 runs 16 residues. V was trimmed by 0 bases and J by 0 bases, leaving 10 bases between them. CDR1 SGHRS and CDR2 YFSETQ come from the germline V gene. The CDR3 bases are TGCGCCAGCAGCTTGGAAGCTAGGGGAGCCAAAAACATTCAGTACTTC. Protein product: CASSLEARGAKNIQYF.

The CDR3 nucleotides read TGTGCCAGCAGCGGAGGCAGGGAACAAGGTGAAGCTTTCTTT. It is translated as CASSGGREQGEAFF. This chain uses TRBV9 with TRBJ1-1, with a weak D call TRBD1 (5 bases). CDR1 and CDR2 from the germline V gene are SGDLS and YYNGEE. Trimming stripped 3 bases from V and 7 bases from J, with 16 bases between. The CDR3 is made up of 14 amino acids.

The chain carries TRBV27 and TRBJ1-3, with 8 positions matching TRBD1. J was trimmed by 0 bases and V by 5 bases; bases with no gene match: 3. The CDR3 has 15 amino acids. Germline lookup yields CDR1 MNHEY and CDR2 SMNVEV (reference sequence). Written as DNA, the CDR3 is TGTGCCAGCAGTCGGGGACAGGACTCTGGAAACACCATATATTTT. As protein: CASSRGQDSGNTIYF.